These 2 T cell receptor beta chains came from one sample sequenced in a study of post-analysis software for immune sequencing data. General observations from the study: A handful of TRBV segments were significantly more frequent in patients than in controls. TRBV5-6, TRBV5-1 and TRBV20-1 were among these segments.

These receptors have no identified antigens. Unique molecular identifiers were built into the TCR beta cDNA libraries. MiXCR, run by TCRdb on the PCR reads, gives a single entry per CDR3 protein. The sample lists hundreds of thousands of distinct CDR3 sequences; 44% were seen once. Sample: blood. The receptors shown here come from a girl aged 10 to 17 with multiple sclerosis.

This clonotype has a handful of counts. This rearrangement joins TRBV5-5 to TRBJ2-7; D gene ambiguous. V was cut by 2 bases and J by 6 bases, with 6 bases left in between. Germline V lookup: CDR1 SGHKS, CDR2 YYEKEE (reference sequence). The CDR3 is 11 residues long. The CDR3 loop is CASSFSSEQYF. Here the CDR3 DNA reads TGTGCCAGCAGCTTTTCGAGCGAGCAGTACTTC.

This clonotype was seen a handful of times. One junction end does not reproduce the germline sequence, and a read error may be involved. The V call is TRBV12-3 or TRBV12-4, the J call TRBJ2-1; D call uncertain. The CDR3 is made up of 10 amino acids. CDR3: CAISSNEQFF. The CDR3 DNA follows: TGTGCCATCTCCTCCAATGAGCAGTTCTTC.